The sample holds a few counts of the clone carrying this T cell receptor (beta chain). Its antigen is unidentified. The method was immunoSEQ multiplex PCR; TCRdb's version includes in-frame clones alone and lacks a portion of them. The data hold approximately 79,000 clones, with 80% to 90% observed a single time. The germline CDR1 and CDR2 sequences are KGHDR and SFDVKD. CDR3 length: 15 amino acids. V was cut by 3 bases and J by 0 bases, with 7 bases left in between. The record originates from a study of T cell responses to AZD1222 COVID-19 vaccine. Study conclusions and caveats: Spike-specific TCR repertoires showed rising breadth and depth after two AZD1222 doses.

This TCR was sampled from an adult in good health. The sample was peripheral blood, taken on day 0 of AZD1222 vaccination. The chain couples TRBV24-1 to TRBJ2-2; D unclear. The CDR3 DNA reads TGTGCCACCAGTGATCCTACGACGAACACCGGGGAGCTGTTTTTT. Protein product: CATSDPTTNTGELFF.